The TCR beta chain described here comes from a study of T-cell memory formation after mild COVID-19 (dated by TCRdb to the early 2020s). Context from the whole study: Most TCR sequence clusters were specific to one of the two donors. Longitudinal TCRalpha and TCRbeta repertoire sequencing tracked T-cell clones expanding and contracting after mild COVID-19 in two donors. The cohort comprised two young, previously healthy adult volunteers, one female and one male.

The paper as a whole reports these results and caveats: Whether the second-wave clones peaking on day 37 were SARS-CoV-2 specific was not confirmed. Clones that contracted from day 15 to 85 showed balanced CD4/CD8 phenotypes, whereas a second wave of clones that expanded from day 15 to 37 leaned towards CD4+. Contracting CD4+ clones turned up mainly in the CM and EM memory subsets, whereas EMRA was where CD8+ clones were enriched. Some responding clones were found in pre-infection memory, which suggests that pre-existing cross-reactive memory T cells took part in the SARS-CoV-2 response. The study covered only a couple of mild cases, and larger cohorts including severe cases with pre-infection samples were considered necessary.

A word on this clonotype: Its antigen remains unidentified. No clone much larger than this one lies a single base away; base qualities are absent.

Data came from an Illumina NovaSeq 6000. cDNA libraries for TCRalpha and TCRbeta were prepared by 5'RACE using constant-segment primers, with sample barcodes and unique molecular identifiers added. RNA was extracted from every sample with Trizol reagent. Library amplification was performed in two PCR steps, and a second sample barcode and Illumina TruSeq adapters were introduced in the second step. Sequencing of libraries was performed on an Illumina NovaSeq with 2 x 150 bp paired-end reads. The study's processing was this. The reads were demultiplexed and collapsed into UMI-guided consensus sequences using migec v1.2.7. With mixcr v2.1.11, UMI consensuses were aligned to TRA and TRB V and J templates and assembled into clonotypes. A clonotype was counted as expanded or contracted only if both edgeR and NoisET called the change significant, with noise models trained on biological replicates. For edgeR calls, the thresholds were a false discovery rate-adjusted p below 0.01 and a log2 fold-change of 1. As an exploratory analysis of dynamics, max-normalized trajectories of the 1000 most abundant clonotypes were examined by PCA with hierarchical clustering. The CD4 or CD8 phenotype of responding clones was assigned using the separately sequenced CD4+ and CD8+ repertoires. TCRdb itself trimmed the public reads at Q25 with fastp, ran MiXCR and retained productive beta chains. A single entry per CDR3 protein holds the most common genes and DNA from its merged rows. These V and J calls originate from TCRdb's pipeline instead of the authors' own analysis. The sample data list 430,000 or so distinct CDR3 sequences, and around a quarter of these were observed just once. The top ten clones comprise around 13% of the sample.

Ficoll-Paque density gradient centrifugation was used to isolate PBMCs. V loses 3 bases of germline sequence and J loses 2 bases, and the interval between the two ends is 7 bases. The CDR3 numbers 12 residues from cysteine through phenylalanine. CDR3 DNA is the only sequence kept; it has 36 bases, read in frame from the first base. The germline V gene (reference sequence) gives CDR1 as DFQATT and CDR2 as SNEGSKA. The sequenced material came from PBMCs or a T cell subset sorted from them (not recorded which). The chain was built from TRBV20-1 and TRBJ1-2; no D gene call is confident. The source of this sequence is an adult woman who had mild COVID-19 (a few samples of this study predate the infection). The sample titles of this study are shuffled in the database, so cell type and time point are left out; the donor was told from shared clones. The CDR3 reads CSASPQNYGYTF. The DNA reads as follows: TGCAGTGCTAGTCCACAAAACTATGGCTACACCTTC.